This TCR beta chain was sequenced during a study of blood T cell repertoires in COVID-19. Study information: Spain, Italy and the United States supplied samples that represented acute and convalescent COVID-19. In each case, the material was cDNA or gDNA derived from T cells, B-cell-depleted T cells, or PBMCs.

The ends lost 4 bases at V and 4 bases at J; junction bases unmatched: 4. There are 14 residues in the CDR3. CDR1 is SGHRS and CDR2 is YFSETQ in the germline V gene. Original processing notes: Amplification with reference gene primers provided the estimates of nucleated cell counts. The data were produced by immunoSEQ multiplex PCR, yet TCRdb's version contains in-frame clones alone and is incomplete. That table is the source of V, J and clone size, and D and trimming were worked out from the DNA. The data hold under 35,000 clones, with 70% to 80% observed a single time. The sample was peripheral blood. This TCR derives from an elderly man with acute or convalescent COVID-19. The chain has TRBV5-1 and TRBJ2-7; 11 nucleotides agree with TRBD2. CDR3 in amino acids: CASSPTSGVYEQYF. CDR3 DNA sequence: TGCGCCAGCAGCCCGACTAGCGGGGTGTACGAGCAGTACTTC.